This T cell receptor (beta chain) appears in the sequencing data of a study of blood T cell repertoires in COVID-19. Turning to the study itself: The United States, Italy and Spain were the sources of the acute and convalescent COVID-19 samples. Sources were T cells, B-cell-depleted T cells, or PBMCs; the material itself was cDNA or gDNA.

The germline V gene has CDR1 MNHEY and CDR2 SVGAGI. The CDR3 is 12 residues long. The V end was cut by 7 bases, the J end by 3 bases, with 9 bases between. Sequenced by immunoSEQ multiplex PCR; TCRdb stores in-frame clones only, minus some. The repertoire includes about 150,000 clones, roughly nine tenths of them detected once, and just over 3% sits in the top ten. What was sequenced was peripheral blood. The J gene is TRBJ1-1, the V gene TRBV6-5; D is ambiguous. The sequence was obtained from a woman in her sixties with active COVID-19. CDR3 region: CASKAGDTEAFF. The CDR3 nucleotides read TGTGCCAGCAAAGCGGGTGACACTGAAGCTTTCTTT.